Reported below is one T cell receptor beta chain. The antigen remains undetermined. It was 80 million to 90 million PBMCs that unsorted samples used for genomic DNA. J gave up 6 bases and V 4 bases, and 5 bases lay outside the gene matches. The CDR3 totals 14 residues. Germline values: CDR1 SGHRS, CDR2 YFSETQ. It was on ten immunoSEQ deep assay plates that unsorted PBMC DNA was sequenced. Clones were read by immunoSEQ multiplex PCR, and TCRdb kept only the in-frame ones, dropping some. The sample contains approximately 480,000 clones, approximately 79% of which appear only once. This sample is part of a study of shared clonotypes between healthy human individuals. Study outcomes and limitations: It was the few donors that limited the genetic and exposure-history diversity represented.

This clonotype was sampled from a woman aged 35 to 49 in good health. Some clones in this sample may be carry-over from other donors' samples. The specimen was PBMCs. The chain is built from TRBV5-1 and TRBJ1-2; the match to TRBD1 covers 11 bases. The chain's CDR3 is CASSGQGASNGYTF. The CDR3 nucleotides read TGCGCCAGCAGCGGACAGGGGGCTTCCAATGGCTACACCTTC.